One and the same sample provided the 17 T cell receptor beta chains below, sequenced in a study of blood T cell repertoires in COVID-19. This table comes from immunoSEQ multiplex PCR, and its TCRdb copy is limited to in-frame clones, with some not included. Of some 390,000 clones listed, just under 90% are singletons. Sequencing was performed on PBMCs or T cells enriched from blood (not recorded which). The source is a woman aged 25 to 39 who had recovered from COVID-19.

This rearrangement joins TRBV5-5 to TRBJ1-3, with D unclear. Deletions cut 1 base from V and 5 bases from J, with 7 bases between. This CDR3 comprises 13 residues. Germline V gives CDR1 SGHKS, CDR2 YYEKEE (reference sequence). The CDR3 bases are TGTGCCAGCAGCTTGCGGGAGAGAAACACCATATATTTT. Its translation: CASSLRERNTIYF.

The chain links TRBV30 to TRBJ1-4, with D maybe TRBD1 (5 bases). V was trimmed by 1 base and J by 10 bases, leaving 10 bases between them. The CDR3 runs 12 residues. CDR1 and CDR2 from the germline V gene are GTSNPN and SVGIG (reference sequence). The CDR3 here is CAWSEQAVKLFF. The CDR3 DNA follows: TGTGCCTGGAGTGAACAGGCTGTAAAACTGTTTTTT.

The chain couples TRBV5-1 to TRBJ2-1, with 14 nucleotides matching TRBD2. Unmatched junction bases numbered 6, after V lost 3 bases and J lost 10 bases. There are 15 residues in the CDR3. Germline V gene sequence: CDR1 SGHRS, CDR2 YFSETQ. CDR3 sequence (DNA): TGCGCCAGCAGCTGGGGACTAGCGGGAGATCGCGAGCAGTTCTTC. Protein product: CASSWGLAGDREQFF. The whole variable domain, filled in from reference TRBV5-1 and TRBJ2-1, reads KAGVTQTPRYLIKTRGQQVTLSCSPISGHRSVSWYQQTPGQGLQFLFEYFSETQRNKGNFPGRFSGRQFSNSRSEMNVSTLELGDSALYLCASSWGLAGDREQFFGPGTRLTVL.

This clone was observed a handful of times. The chain uses TRBV9 and TRBJ1-3; 7 nucleotides line up with TRBD1. The CDR3 loop spans 14 amino acids. Germline V gene data show CDR1 as SGDLS and CDR2 as YYNGEE. V lost 6 bases to trimming and J lost 0 bases; unmatched junction nucleotides: 3. The chain's CDR3 is CASNRDSSGNTIYF. As DNA, the CDR3 is TGTGCCAGCAATAGGGACAGCTCTGGAAACACCATATATTTT. Full variable domain (remainder filled in from reference TRBV9 and TRBJ1-3): DSGVTQTPKHLITATGQRVTLRCSPRSGDLSVYWYQQSLDQGLQFLIQYYNGEERAKGNILERFSAQQFPDLHSELNLSSLELGDSALYFCASNRDSSGNTIYFGEGSWLTVV.

This chain uses TRBV4-1 with TRBJ1-4, with 10 bases matching TRBD1. This CDR3 spans 15 amino acids. In germline, CDR1 is MGHRA, CDR2 YSYEKL. V lost 2 bases to trimming and J lost 5 bases; unmatched junction nucleotides: 2. CDR3 sequence reads: CASSQLTGGNEKLFF. For the CDR3, the DNA is TGCGCCAGCAGCCAACTGACAGGGGGCAATGAAAAACTGTTTTTT.

The rearrangement links TRBV27 to TRBJ2-5; 7 bases are shared with TRBD1. CDR1 and CDR2 from the germline V gene are MNHEY and SMNVEV (reference sequence). The V segment lost 5 bases and the J segment 5 bases; nucleotides outside the gene matches: 14. The CDR3 contains 16 residues. Here the CDR3 DNA reads TGTGCCAGCAGTCCGCTAGACAGGGATCGCCCGGAGACCCAGTACTTC. Translated, it gives CASSPLDRDRPETQYF.

The chain carries TRBV5-4 and TRBJ2-6, with a possible D match to TRBD2 (5 bases). V was trimmed by 4 bases and J by 2 bases, leaving 10 bases between them. The germline CDR1 and CDR2 sequences are SGHNT and YYREEE (reference sequence). The CDR3 runs 15 residues. DNA of the CDR3: TGTGCCAGCAGCCTGCCGGAGGCTGGGGCCAACGTCCTGACTTTC. It translates to CASSLPEAGANVLTF.

The chain is built from TRBV28 and TRBJ1-4, with D possibly TRBD1 on 6 matching bases. Germline-derived CDR1 and CDR2 are MDHEN and SYDVKM. This CDR3 comprises 15 residues. V lost 4 bases, J lost 3 bases, and 12 bases lay in between. The CDR3 sequence is CASSSQGDPNEKLFF. CDR3 coding DNA: TGTGCCAGCAGTTCACAGGGAGATCCTAATGAAAAACTGTTTTTT.

This chain joins TRBV29-1 and TRBJ2-2; TRBD1 agrees at 9 bases. Trimming at V came to 6 bases and at J to 5 bases, leaving 4 bases not matched to a gene. CDR1 SQVTM and CDR2 ANQGSEA come from the germline V gene. The CDR3 sequence is 13 residues long. CDR3 coding DNA: TGCAGCGTGTGGACAGGGGTGACCGGGGAGCTGTTTTTT. As protein: CSVWTGVTGELFF.

This chain uses TRBV19 with TRBJ2-3; 7 bases agree with TRBD2. The germline gives CDR1 LNHDA, CDR2 SQIVND (reference sequence). The V gene end was trimmed by 3 bases and the J gene end by 0 bases; junction bases not matched to a gene: 12. The CDR3 has 18 residues. The CDR3 sequence is CASSMWASGSASTDTQYF. CDR3 nucleotide sequence: TGTGCCAGTAGTATGTGGGCTAGCGGATCCGCTAGCACAGATACGCAGTATTTT. Complete variable domain (other parts from reference TRBV19 and TRBJ2-3): DGGITQSPKYLFRKEGQNVTLSCEQNLNHDAMYWYRQDPGQGLRLIYYSQIVNDFQKGDIAEGYSVSREKKESFPLTVTSAQKNPTAFYLCASSMWASGSASTDTQYFGPGTRLTVL.

The chain combines TRBV2 with TRBJ1-2; 10 bases map to TRBD1. CDR3 length: 15 amino acids. In germline, CDR1 is SNHLY, CDR2 FYNNEI. J lost 2 bases, V lost 4 bases, and 4 bases had no gene match. The CDR3 DNA sequence: TGTGCCAGCAGTGTCCCGGGACAGGGGAACTATGGCTACACCTTC. This codes for CASSVPGQGNYGYTF.

The chain carries TRBV4-1 and TRBJ2-1, with unresolved D. Germline CDR1 is MGHRA and CDR2 is YSYEKL. The length of the CDR3 is 13 residues. V dropped 5 bases and J dropped 8 bases, with 13 bases sitting between them. This chain's CDR3 is CASSSQTVDEQFF. The CDR3 nucleotides read TGCGCCAGCAGCTCCCAAACGGTCGATGAGCAGTTCTTC.

This rearrangement joins TRBV9 to TRBJ1-4, with 11 bases lining up with TRBD1. CDR1 and CDR2 (germline): SGDLS, YYNGEE. This CDR3 has 14 residues. Trimming removed 3 bases from V and 6 bases from J; junction bases left unmatched: 1. The CDR3 DNA sequence: TGTGCCAGCAGCGCGGACAGGGGGCATGAAAAACTGTTTTTT. It translates to CASSADRGHEKLFF.

The chain combines TRBV4-2 with TRBJ1-2, with TRBD1 matching over 8 bases. V lost 6 bases, J lost 2 bases, and 14 bases stayed unmatched. This CDR3 has 17 amino acids. Germline V lookup: CDR1 LGHNA, CDR2 YNFKEQ. The CDR3 DNA follows: TGTGCCAGCAGATTTATACCCGCGCAGGGGGCGAACTATGGCTACACCTTC. Protein sequence: CASRFIPAQGANYGYTF.

V gene TRBV18 combines with J gene TRBJ2-1, with 8 bases aligning to TRBD2. Per the germline V gene, CDR1 is KGHSH and CDR2 is LQKENI. J gave up 5 bases and V 2 bases, and 5 bases lay outside the gene matches. The CDR3 length is 15 residues. In DNA, the CDR3 is TGTGCCAGCTCACCATTCAGCGGGGGTAACAATGAGCAGTTCTTC. Its protein product is CASSPFSGGNNEQFF.

This chain connects TRBV18 to TRBJ2-1, with 9 bases identical to TRBD1. The CDR3 length is 13 residues. V dropped 3 bases and J dropped 10; count of bases not matched to a gene: 4. CDR1 is KGHSH, CDR2 LQKENI, per germline. CDR3 nucleotide sequence: TGTGCCAGCTCACCGACAGGGGGTTGGGAGCAGTTCTTC. Protein sequence: CASSPTGGWEQFF.

The V call is TRBV7-3, the J call TRBJ2-7, with TRBD1 identical over 10 bases. The CDR3 consists of 15 residues. V shed 5 bases, J shed 1 base, and the junction held 5 bases outside the gene matches. Germline CDR1 is SGHTA and CDR2 is FQGTGA. The CDR3, as DNA: TGTGCCAGCAGCATGGACAGGGGGGAGTCCTACGAGCAGTACTTC. Residues: CASSMDRGESYEQYF.